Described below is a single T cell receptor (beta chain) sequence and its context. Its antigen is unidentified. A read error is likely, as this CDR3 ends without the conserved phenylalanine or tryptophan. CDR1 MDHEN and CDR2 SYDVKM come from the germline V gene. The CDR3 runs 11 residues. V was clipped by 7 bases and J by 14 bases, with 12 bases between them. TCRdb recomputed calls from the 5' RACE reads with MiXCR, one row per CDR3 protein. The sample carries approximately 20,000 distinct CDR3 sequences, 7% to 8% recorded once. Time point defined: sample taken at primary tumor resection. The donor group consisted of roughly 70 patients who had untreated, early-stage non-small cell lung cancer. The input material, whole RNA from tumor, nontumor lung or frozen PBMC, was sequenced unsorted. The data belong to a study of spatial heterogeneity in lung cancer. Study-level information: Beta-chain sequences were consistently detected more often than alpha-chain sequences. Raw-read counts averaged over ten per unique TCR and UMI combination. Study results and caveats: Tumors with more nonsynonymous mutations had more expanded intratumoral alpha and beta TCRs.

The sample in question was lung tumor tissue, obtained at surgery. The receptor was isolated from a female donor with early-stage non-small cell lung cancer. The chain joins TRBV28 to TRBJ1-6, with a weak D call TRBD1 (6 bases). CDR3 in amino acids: CASMGAVALHS. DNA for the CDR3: TGTGCCAGCATGGGGGCTGTGGCCCTCCACTCT.